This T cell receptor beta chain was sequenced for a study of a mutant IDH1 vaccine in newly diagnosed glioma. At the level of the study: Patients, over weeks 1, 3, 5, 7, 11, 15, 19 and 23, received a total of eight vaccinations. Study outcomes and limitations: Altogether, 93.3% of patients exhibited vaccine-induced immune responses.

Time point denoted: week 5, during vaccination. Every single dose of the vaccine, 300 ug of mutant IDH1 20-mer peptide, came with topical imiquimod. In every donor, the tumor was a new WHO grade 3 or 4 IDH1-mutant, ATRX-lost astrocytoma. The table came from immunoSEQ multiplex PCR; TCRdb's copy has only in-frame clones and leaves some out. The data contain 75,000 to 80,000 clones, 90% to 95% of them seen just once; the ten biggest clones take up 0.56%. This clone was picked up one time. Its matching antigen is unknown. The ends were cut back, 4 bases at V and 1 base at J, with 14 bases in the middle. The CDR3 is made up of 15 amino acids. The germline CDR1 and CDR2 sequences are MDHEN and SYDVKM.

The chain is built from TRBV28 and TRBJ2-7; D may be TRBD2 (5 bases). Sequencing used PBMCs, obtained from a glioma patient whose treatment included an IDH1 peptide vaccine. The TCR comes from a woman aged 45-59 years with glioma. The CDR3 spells CASSSSQPGSYEQYF. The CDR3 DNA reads TGTGCCAGCAGTTCCTCGCAACCGGGGTCCTACGAGCAGTACTTC.